This record concerns one TCR beta chain sequence. The antigen is unknown. This record comes from a study of OX40 agonist ivuxolimab in advanced cancers. Study-wide points: The antigen specificity of the peripheral T cells (those that were expanded) was not determined. The study found among the lowest clonal expansion in partial responders at 0.1-3.0 mg/kg.

Trimming removed 6 bases from V and 12 bases from J, with 23 bases in between. CDR1 is MDHEN, CDR2 SYDVKM, per germline. The CDR3 sequence is 14 residues long. Baseline, cycle 4 day 1, and cycle 7 day 1 were the blood sampling points. Measured with immunoSEQ multiplex PCR; TCRdb has only the in-frame clones, and not every one. This table holds tens of thousands of clones, around 85% found once. This sequence joins TRBV28 and TRBJ1-1, with D perhaps TRBD1 (6 bases). The sample in question was CD4+ or CD8+ T cells sorted from blood, obtained in a trial of the OX40 agonist ivuxolimab. This receptor was taken from an adult with an advanced solid tumor such as melanoma, head and neck, liver or kidney cancer. For the CDR3, the DNA is TGTGCCAGCAGAGGATCGACAGGACCCGAGAGGCCTTTCTTT. This translates into CASRGSTGPERPFF.